Presented here are 10 T cell receptor beta chains from one specimen sequenced in a study of T cells after yellow fever vaccination (dated by TCRdb to the late 2010s). Per the publication, the treatment or condition label means: live attenuated yellow fever vaccine strain. The library was produced with 5' RACE. Sequenced on an Illumina HiSeq 2500. Starting from the raw public reads, TCRdb applied fastp trimming at Q25, assembled clones with MiXCR and retained in-frame beta chains. Rows with a matching CDR3 protein are joined into one entry that keeps the most common DNA and genes. For this sample the table gives 200,000 to 300,000 distinct CDR3 sequences, of which 13% were detected only once. The ten largest account for about 0.51% of the sample. The input for sequencing was CD4+ T cells sorted from PBMCs, taken 45 days after the yellow fever booster vaccination. The receptors here all came from a man between 25 and 39 years old who received the YFV17D yellow fever vaccine.

This clonotype showed up many times. The chain joins TRBV20-1 to TRBJ2-7; tentative D call: TRBD2 (6 bases). Germline CDR1 and CDR2: DFQATT and SNEGSKA (reference sequence). Trimming took 5 bases from V and 6 from J, leaving 26 bases between them. The CDR3 contains 16 residues. The CDR3 loop reads CSAGEEERGRRVEQYF. DNA for the CDR3: TGCAGTGCTGGGGAGGAAGAAAGGGGCCGCCGGGTCGAGCAGTACTTC.

The rearrangement links TRBV10-2 to TRBJ2-1, with 7 bases fitting TRBD2. J was trimmed by 5 bases and V by 3 bases; bases with no gene match: 7. CDR1 is WSHSY, CDR2 SAAADI, per germline. The CDR3 contains 15 residues. The DNA for the CDR3 is TGCGCCAGCAGTGACGCGGCTAGCGGAAACAATGAGCAGTTCTTC. Translating it yields CASSDAASGNNEQFF.

This clonotype was found a few times. CDR3 bases: TGTGCCAGCAGTCGTTCAGACAGAAGACCCCCCTACGAGCAGTACTTC. Amino acid sequence: CASSRSDRRPPYEQYF. The chain joins TRBV6-1 to TRBJ2-7; D may be TRBD1 (5 bases). CDR3 length: 16 residues. Deletions cut 5 bases from V and 2 bases from J, with 19 bases between. Germline V gives CDR1 MNHNS, CDR2 SASEGT.

This clonotype has more than one count but fewer than ten. This sequence joins TRBV12-3 or TRBV12-4 and TRBJ2-7, with D perhaps matching TRBD1 (5 bases). Between the trimmed V and J ends, which lost 6 bases and 2 bases, there was a span of 17 bases. The CDR3 covers 15 residues. The CDR3 spells CASSLGQTSTYEQYF. The CDR3 coding sequence is TGTGCCAGCAGCCTCGGACAAACGAGTACCTACGAGCAGTACTTC.

J is TRBJ1-2 and V is TRBV20-1, with D uncertain. Germline CDR1 is DFQATT and CDR2 is SNEGSKA (reference sequence). V was pared by 3 bases and J by 2 bases, with 10 bases between. The CDR3 is 13 residues long. DNA for the CDR3: TGCAGTGCTAGCAGTCGGTCGAACTATGGCTACACCTTC. Translated: CSASSRSNYGYTF.

The chain combines TRBV7-9 with TRBJ1-4, with 7 bases that match TRBD1. The V and J ends lost 3 bases and 4 bases, in that order; junction bases with no gene match: 8. Germline CDR1 and CDR2: SEHNR and FQNEAQ (reference sequence). This CDR3 comprises 16 residues. The CDR3 coding sequence is TGTGCCAGCAGCTTCATGACAGGGAAACGTAATGAAAAACTGTTTTTT. Translated: CASSFMTGKRNEKLFF. The variable domain in full, completed from reference TRBV7-9 and TRBJ1-4, reads DTGVSQNPRHKITKRGQNVTFRCDPISEHNRLYWYRQTLGQGPEFLTYFQNEAQLEKSRLLSDRFSAERPKGSFSTLEIQRTEQGDSAMYLCASSFMTGKRNEKLFFGSGTQLSVL.

The chain links TRBV27 to TRBJ2-7; TRBD2 is a possible D gene (5 bases). The CDR3 runs 13 residues. Trimming left V 6 bases short and J 5 bases short, with 14 bases between. Germline V gives CDR1 MNHEY, CDR2 SMNVEV (reference sequence). The CDR3 sequence is CASSLRVLDEQYF. The CDR3, as DNA: TGTGCCAGCAGCCTGCGGGTCTTGGACGAGCAGTACTTC.

The V call is TRBV19, the J call TRBJ1-6, with D possibly being TRBD1 (6 bases). Germline V CDR1 and CDR2: LNHDA, SQIVND (reference sequence). V lost 3 bases and J 6 bases, leaving 12 bases between the germline ends. CDR3 length: 15 residues. The CDR3 DNA is TGTGCCAGTAGTATCCCCGGGACACTTAATTCACCCCTCCACTTT. The encoded protein is CASSIPGTLNSPLHF.

This clonotype was seen a handful of times. The chain links TRBV5-1 to TRBJ2-1; D is unresolved. CDR1 is SGHRS, CDR2 YFSETQ, per germline. Trimming shortened V by 4 bases and J by 10 bases, and 15 bases separated the two germline ends. The CDR3 consists of 13 residues. The CDR3 region is CASSLRPEGEQFF. CDR3 in DNA: TGCGCCAGCAGCCTACGACCCGAAGGGGAGCAGTTCTTC.

This clonotype appeared many times. The genes are TRBV5-1 and TRBJ2-7, with TRBD2 matching over 9 bases. Germline CDR1 reads SGHRS; CDR2 reads YFSETQ. This CDR3 has 15 amino acids. V gave up 1 base and J gave up 3 bases; unmatched junction bases: 5. The CDR3 region is CASSLRTSDNYEQYF. The CDR3 region has the DNA TGCGCCAGCAGCTTGAGGACTAGCGACAACTACGAGCAGTACTTC.